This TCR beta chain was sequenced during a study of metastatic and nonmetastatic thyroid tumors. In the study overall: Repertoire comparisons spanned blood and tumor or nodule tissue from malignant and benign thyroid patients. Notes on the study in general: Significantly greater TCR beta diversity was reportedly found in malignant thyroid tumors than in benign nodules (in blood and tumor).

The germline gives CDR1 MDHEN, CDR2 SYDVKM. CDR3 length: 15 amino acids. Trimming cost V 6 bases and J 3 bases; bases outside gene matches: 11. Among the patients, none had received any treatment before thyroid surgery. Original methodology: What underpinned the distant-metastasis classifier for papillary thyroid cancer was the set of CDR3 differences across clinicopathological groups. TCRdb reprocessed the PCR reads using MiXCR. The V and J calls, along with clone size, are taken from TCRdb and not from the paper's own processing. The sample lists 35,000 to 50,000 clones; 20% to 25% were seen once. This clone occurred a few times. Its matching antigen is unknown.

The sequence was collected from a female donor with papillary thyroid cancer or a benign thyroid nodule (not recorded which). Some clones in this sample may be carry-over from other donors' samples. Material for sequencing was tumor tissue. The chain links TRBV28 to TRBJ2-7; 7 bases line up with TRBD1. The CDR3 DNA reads TGTGCCAGCAGAAGACGGACAGGCACTCTCTACGAGCAGTACTTC. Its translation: CASRRRTGTLYEQYF.